This T cell receptor beta chain came from a study of blood T cell repertoires in COVID-19. Background on the study: There were acute and convalescent COVID-19 samples, and they came from the United States, Italy and Spain.

The germline V gene has CDR1 SQVTM and CDR2 ANQGSEA. Trimming took 3 bases from V and 2 from J, leaving 11 bases between them. This CDR3 comprises 14 residues. Authors' methods: The assay estimated nucleated cells by amplifying reference gene primers. Generated by immunoSEQ multiplex PCR, the TCRdb table keeps only in-frame clones and is missing some. For V, J and clone size, that table is used; D and trimming come from the DNA. The sample records some 150,000 clones, around 87% being singletons. The receptor was isolated from a man in his fifties or sixties who had recovered from COVID-19. The material sequenced was peripheral blood. V is TRBV29-1 and J is TRBJ1-3, with a tentative D call TRBD1 (5 bases). This CDR3 is CSVDSTETGNTIYF. The CDR3 DNA reads as TGCAGCGTTGATTCGACAGAAACTGGAAACACCATATATTTT. Looking up the rest from reference TRBV29-1 and TRBJ1-3 gives the full variable domain: SAVISQKPSRDICQRGTSLTIQCQVDSQVTMMFWYRQQPGQSLTLIATANQGSEATYESGFVIDKFPISRPNLTFSTLTVSNMSPEDSSIYLCSVDSTETGNTIYFGEGSWLTVV.